This TCR beta chain was identified during a study of tumor-infiltrating lymphocytes in primary liver carcinoma. TCR beta cDNA was reverse-transcribed from roughly 0.45 ug of total RNA. The reaction used a constant-region primer and ProtoScript II reverse transcriptase. What produced the TCR beta libraries was three nested multiplex PCR rounds using slightly modified ARM-PCR. The first two PCR rounds used TRBV1-TRBV30 primers with a Cbeta primer, around 10 cycles each. TCRdb re-called the multiplex PCR reads with MiXCR, one entry per CDR3 protein. The top ten clones hold about 6.1% of a sample with about 330,000 distinct CDR3 sequences, less than 70% of them seen once. The blood RNA (from unsorted whole blood) was obtained, and germline DNA was also extracted. In germline, CDR1 is MDHEN, CDR2 SYDVKM. The CDR3 sequence is 16 residues long. In regard to this clonotype: Germline and junction disagree at one end, which may indicate a read error.

The material sequenced was peripheral blood. The receptor was derived from a man in his forties with primary liver carcinoma and hepatitis B virus infection. This rearrangement joins TRBV28 to TRBJ2-7, with 8 bases lining up with TRBD1. The CDR3: CASKPGGRQGRYEQHF. The CDR3 nucleotides are TGTGCCAGCAAACCAGGGGGGAGACAGGGGCGCTACGAGCAGCACTTC.